This TCR beta chain comes out of a study of blood T cells in healthy people across ages (dated by TCRdb to about 2015). About the full investigation: In model experiments, roughly one uniquely barcoded TCR beta cDNA molecule per two T cells was captured by template switching. Two additional independent replicas of 1 million unique cDNA reads from the same blood draw were analyzed for two donors (one aged 18 to 30 and one aged 80 or older). Using deep sequencing normalized with unique cDNA molecular identifiers, the study measured how TCR beta repertoire diversity changes with age. Donors of different ages were randomly distributed across sequencing lanes to avoid experimental bias. Donors were grouped into four age groups: young (average about 15 years), middle-aged (39), aged (around 60) and long-lived (over 80). The paper's findings and limits, for the study overall: Compared with the aged group, the long-lived group had more naive CD4+ T cells, fewer expanded clones and increased TCR diversity, a pattern suggesting age selection. Because profiling used bulk unsorted PBMCs, naive and antigen-experienced compartments could not be compared conclusively. The CMV infection status of donors was not known, potentially confounding age-related changes in expanded clonotypes. Observed TCR beta diversity correlated strongly with the percentage of naive T cells measured by flow cytometry. Estimates of total diversity based on one million sequenced T cells were regarded as lower bounds and as underestimates. As age increased, observed TCR beta diversity per million T cells dropped in a roughly linear way, and a significant reduction was already evident by age about 40.

Per the germline V gene, LGHNA is the CDR1 and YSLEER is the CDR2. CDR3 length: 15 amino acids, cysteine to phenylalanine. Left in the record is the CDR3 DNA by itself, 45 bases read in frame from the first base. Systemically healthy Caucasian individuals from Russia, approximately 39 in total and aged about 6 to 100 years, were included as donors. Each donor gave roughly 9 milliliters of peripheral blood, drawn into EDTA-treated Vacutainer tubes. Ficoll-Paque density-gradient centrifugation was used to isolate PBMCs, with at least 6.5 million per sample. Total RNA was extracted from PBMCs with Trizol reagent, with at least 6 micrograms obtained per sample. For every donor, an aliquot of PBMCs went through flow cytometry to measure the percentages of naive CD45RAhigh/CD27high T cells. About this clonotype itself: Its target antigen remains unknown. A much bigger clone sits one base away, suggesting this may be a read error.

The library was built by means of 5' RACE. TCRdb shows the sequencer as Illumina HiSeq 2500. A second 7 to 11 cycle PCR used a sample-barcoded 5' primer and a J-beta primer mix. A template-switch 5' adaptor carrying 12 random nucleotides introduced a unique molecular identifier onto each TCR beta cDNA molecule. At least 2.5 million CDR3-containing paired-end reads were obtained from each sample. First-strand cDNA synthesis was performed from all RNA using the Mint cDNA synthesis kit, with priming by a TRBC-specific oligonucleotide. After uracil-DNA glycosylase treatment, a first 18-cycle PCR used universal primers M1SS and BC2_uni_R on all cDNA. The authors' analysis ran thus. Normalization of each sample was performed by random selection of 1 million high-quality reads, each carrying a distinct molecular identifier. Instead of being binned into consensus sequences, reads that shared molecular identifiers were thrown out. MiTCR, run with a Q25 quality threshold and the strictest error-elimination algorithm, handled CDR3 identification, clonotype clustering and error correction. A nonparametric unseen species model with Euler transformation was used to estimate lower-bound total TCR beta diversity. TCRdb took the public reads, trimmed them with fastp at Q25, ran MiXCR for clone calling and kept in-frame beta chains. All rows with the same CDR3 protein become a single entry with the most common DNA and genes. The authors' filters were not applied to this entry. This sample lists about 810,000 distinct CDR3 sequences; approximately 35% were detected once. The top ten clonotypes cover 13% of the sample.

Sequenced sample: blood. The TCR comes from a man between 18 and 35 years old in good health. In this chain, TRBV4-3 is recombined with TRBJ2-7; the D gene identity is not certain. This receptor carries the CDR3 CAGSQELGSAYEQYF. Read as DNA, the sequence is TGCGCCGGCAGCCAAGAATTAGGCAGCGCCTACGAGCAGTACTTC.